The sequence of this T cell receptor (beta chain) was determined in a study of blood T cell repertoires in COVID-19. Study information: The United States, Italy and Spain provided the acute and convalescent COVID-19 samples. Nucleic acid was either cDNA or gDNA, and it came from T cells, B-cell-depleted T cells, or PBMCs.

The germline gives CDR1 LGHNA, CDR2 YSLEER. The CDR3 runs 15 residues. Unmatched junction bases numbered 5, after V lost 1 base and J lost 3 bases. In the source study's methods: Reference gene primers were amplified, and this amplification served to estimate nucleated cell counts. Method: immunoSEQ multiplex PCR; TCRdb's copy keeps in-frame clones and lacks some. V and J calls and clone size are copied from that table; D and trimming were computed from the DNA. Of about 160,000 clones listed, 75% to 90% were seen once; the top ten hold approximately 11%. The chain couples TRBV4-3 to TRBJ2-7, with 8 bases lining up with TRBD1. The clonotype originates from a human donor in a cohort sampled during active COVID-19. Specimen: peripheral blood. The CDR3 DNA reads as TGCGCCAGCAGCCAAGCCGATGGACAGGGCTACGAGCAGTACTTC. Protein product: CASSQADGQGYEQYF.